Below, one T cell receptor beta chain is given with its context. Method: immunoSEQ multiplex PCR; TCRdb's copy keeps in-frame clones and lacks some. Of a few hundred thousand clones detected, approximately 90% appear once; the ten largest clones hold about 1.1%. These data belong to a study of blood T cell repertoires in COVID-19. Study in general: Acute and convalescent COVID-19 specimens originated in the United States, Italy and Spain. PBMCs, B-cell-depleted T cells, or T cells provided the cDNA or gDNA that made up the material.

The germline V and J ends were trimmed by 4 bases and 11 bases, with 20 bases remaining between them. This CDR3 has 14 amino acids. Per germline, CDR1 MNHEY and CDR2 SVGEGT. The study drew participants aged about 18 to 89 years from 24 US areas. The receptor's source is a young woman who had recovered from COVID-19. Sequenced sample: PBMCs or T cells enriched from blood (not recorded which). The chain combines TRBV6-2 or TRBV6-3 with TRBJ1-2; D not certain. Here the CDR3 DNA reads TGTGCCAGCAGTTTTGACCTAGTCCGAGCACCATACACCTTC. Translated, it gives CASSFDLVRAPYTF.